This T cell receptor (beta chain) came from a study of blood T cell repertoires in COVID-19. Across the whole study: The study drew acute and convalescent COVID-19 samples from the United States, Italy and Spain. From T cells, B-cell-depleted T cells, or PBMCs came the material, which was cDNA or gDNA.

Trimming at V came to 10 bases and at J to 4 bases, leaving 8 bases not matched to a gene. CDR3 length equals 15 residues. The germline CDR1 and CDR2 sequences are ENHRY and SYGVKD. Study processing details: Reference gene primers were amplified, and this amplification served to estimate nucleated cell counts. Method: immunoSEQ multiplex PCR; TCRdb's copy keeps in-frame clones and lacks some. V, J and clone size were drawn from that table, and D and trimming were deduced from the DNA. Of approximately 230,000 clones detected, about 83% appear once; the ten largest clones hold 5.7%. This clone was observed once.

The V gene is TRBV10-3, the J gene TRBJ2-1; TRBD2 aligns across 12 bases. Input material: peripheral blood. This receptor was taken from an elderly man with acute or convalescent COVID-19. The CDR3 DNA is TGTGCCACCACGACTAGCGGGGGAGTTTACAATGAGCAGTTCTTC. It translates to CATTTSGGVYNEQFF.